The rows below give T cell receptor beta chains drawn from one sample of a study of T cells in Graves' hyperthyroidism and ophthalmopathy. TCRdb ran MiXCR on the multiplex PCR reads and lists one entry per CDR3 protein. The sample shows more than 95,000 distinct CDR3 sequences, about half of them seen only once. The sequencing input was blood. The receptor source for this set is a man aged 35 to 55 with Graves' hyperthyroidism. Both conserved end residues are part of each CDR3. The D gene is left open where the match is weak. Rows may omit the clone size; those that give it use once, few, many or a size class.

TRBJ2-3,TRBV19,TRBD2,-,CASSRTHLAGDTDTQYF,TGTGCCAGTAGTAGGACCCATCTAGCGGGAGACACAGATACGCAGTATTTT
TRBJ1-2,TRBV24-1,-,medium-sized,CATSGLGGGYTF,TGTGCCACCAGTGGTTTGGGAGGAGGCTACACCTTC
TRBJ1-1,TRBV6-6,TRBD1,many,CASSRGQGARTEAFF,TGTGCCAGCAGTCGAGGACAGGGGGCGCGCACTGAAGCTTTCTTT
TRBJ2-7,TRBV2,TRBD2,-,CASRGGTDAYEQYF,TGTGCCAGCAGGGGGGGGACGGACGCCTACGAGCAGTACTTC
TRBJ2-7,TRBV29-1,TRBD2,-,CSVGTSGSPYEQYF,TGCAGCGTTGGGACTAGCGGGAGCCCCTACGAGCAGTACTTC
TRBJ2-1,TRBV12-3/TRBV12-4,TRBD2,many,CASTASGRIANEQFF,TGTGCCAGCACGGCTAGCGGGAGGATCGCCAATGAGCAGTTCTTC
TRBJ1-2,TRBV19,-,many,CASSTGTTTHGYTF,TGTGCCAGTAGTACGGGGACAACTACCCATGGCTACACCTTC
TRBJ1-5,TRBV7-2,-,many,CASSPRVGQPQHF,TGTGCCAGCAGCCCCAGGGTTGGTCAGCCCCAGCATTTT
TRBJ1-1,TRBV5-1,TRBD1,-,CASSPGQGPEAFF,TGCGCCAGCAGCCCCGGACAGGGTCCTGAAGCTTTCTTT
TRBJ2-5,TRBV6-1,TRBD2,-,CASSELGGLAALQETQYF,TGTGCCAGCAGTGAACTAGGGGGACTAGCGGCTCTCCAAGAGACCCAGTACTTC
TRBJ2-2,TRBV5-1,-,many,CASSLGTSTNTGELFF,TGCGCCAGCAGCTTGGGGACATCTACTAACACCGGGGAGCTGTTTTTT
TRBJ1-5,TRBV24-1,TRBD1,-,CATSDVGQSRQPQHF,TGTGCCACCAGTGATGTGGGACAGTCCCGACAGCCCCAGCATTTT
TRBJ2-1,TRBV7-6,-,many,CASSEGREQFF,TGTGCCAGCAGCGAGGGGCGTGAGCAGTTCTTC
TRBJ1-6,TRBV6-1,-,many,CASPSSYNSPLHF,TGTGCCAGCCCCAGCTCCTATAATTCACCCCTCCACTTT
TRBJ2-7,TRBV11-2,TRBD2,many,CASSHWRGTSGTEQYF,TGTGCCAGCAGCCACTGGAGGGGGACTAGCGGGACCGAGCAGTACTTC
TRBJ2-1,TRBV7-3,TRBD1,-,CASSFSGGFYNEQFF,TGTGCCAGCAGCTTCTCAGGGGGCTTCTACAATGAGCAGTTCTTC
TRBJ2-6,TRBV5-6,TRBD1,many,CASSLIPGGSGANVLTF,TGTGCCAGCAGCTTGATTCCAGGGGGTTCAGGGGCCAACGTCCTGACTTTC
TRBJ1-1,TRBV20-1,TRBD1,many,CSAPDRGKSAFF,TGCAGTGCGCCTGACAGGGGCAAATCGGCTTTCTTT
TRBJ2-4,TRBV5-1,-,many,CASSLNRVSKNIQYF,TGCGCCAGCAGCTTGAACAGGGTAAGCAAAAACATTCAGTACTTC
TRBJ1-5,TRBV14,-,many,CASSQGSLDQPQHF,TGTGCCAGCAGCCAAGGCTCGCTGGATCAGCCCCAGCATTTT
TRBJ1-3,TRBV20-1,-,many,CSARAGSLANTIYF,TGCAGTGCTAGAGCCGGCTCTCTGGCAAACACCATATATTTT
TRBJ2-7,TRBV29-1,TRBD2,-,CSVFGLAGAPNEQYF,TGCAGCGTTTTCGGACTGGCGGGAGCACCCAATGAGCAGTACTTC
TRBJ1-1,TRBV9,TRBD1,-,CASSRNQGETEAFF,TGTGCCAGCAGCCGAAATCAGGGGGAAACTGAAGCTTTCTTT
TRBJ1-4,TRBV29-1,-,-,CSADPYLTSGWEKLFF,TGCAGCGCCGATCCCTACCTAACTAGCGGTTGGGAAAAACTGTTTTTT
TRBJ1-5,TRBV20-1,-,many,CSARDSRESNQPQHF,TGCAGTGCTAGAGATTCCAGGGAGTCCAATCAGCCCCAGCATTTT
TRBJ1-2,TRBV6-1,-,many,CASNTRGVGDYGYTF,TGTGCCAGCAATACTAGGGGGGTTGGGGACTATGGCTACACCTTC
TRBJ2-2,TRBV7-3,TRBD2,-,CASSLGLAGTTGELFF,TGTGCCAGCAGCTTGGGACTAGCGGGAACCACCGGGGAGCTGTTTTTT
TRBJ2-7,TRBV6-5,-,many,CASSLRTELSYEQYF,TGTGCCAGCAGCCTCAGGACTGAATTATCCTACGAGCAGTACTTC
TRBJ1-4,TRBV19,-,many,CASSPSGGEKLFF,TGTGCCAGTAGTCCCAGCGGGGGTGAAAAACTGTTTTTT
TRBJ2-7,TRBV20-1,-,many,CSATSGRHYEQYF,TGCAGTGCTACAAGTGGACGGCACTACGAGCAGTACTTC
TRBJ1-1,TRBV5-1,TRBD1,many,CASSMTGGLNTEAFF,TGCGCCAGCAGCATGACAGGGGGCTTGAACACTGAAGCTTTCTTT
TRBJ2-1,TRBV20-1,TRBD1,many,CSARDRLGVYNEQFF,TGCAGTGCCAGGGACAGGCTGGGGGTTTACAATGAGCAGTTCTTC
TRBJ2-5,TRBV20-1,-,-,CSARSQYF,TGCAGTGCTAGATCCCAGTACTTC
TRBJ2-4,TRBV7-2,TRBD1,-,CASSWGQNIQYF,TGTGCCAGCAGCTGGGGACAGAACATTCAGTACTTC
TRBJ2-3,TRBV29-1,TRBD2,-,CSVGGGLAGGRGGNTQYF,TGCAGCGTAGGGGGGGGACTAGCGGGGGGAAGGGGGGGAAATACGCAGTATTTT
TRBJ1-2,TRBV7-2,-,-,CASSLVGNYGYTF,TGTGCCAGCAGCTTAGTGGGGAACTATGGCTACACCTTC
TRBJ1-2,TRBV6-2/TRBV6-3,TRBD1,many,CASRTGQLNYGYTF,TGTGCCAGCAGGACGGGACAGCTAAACTATGGCTACACCTTC
TRBJ2-2,TRBV7-3,-,many,CASSLMARANTGELFF,TGTGCCAGCAGCTTAATGGCCAGGGCGAACACCGGGGAGCTGTTTTTT
TRBJ2-7,TRBV6-6,TRBD2,many,CASRTSGSTHEQYF,TGTGCCAGCAGGACCAGCGGGAGCACCCACGAGCAGTACTTC
TRBJ2-2,TRBV7-8,-,-,CASSLQLGELFF,TGTGCCAGCAGCCTCCAACTCGGGGAGCTGTTTTTT
TRBJ1-5,TRBV9,-,-,CASSVIRGHSNQPQHF,TGTGCCAGCAGCGTGATCAGGGGACATAGCAATCAGCCCCAGCATTTT